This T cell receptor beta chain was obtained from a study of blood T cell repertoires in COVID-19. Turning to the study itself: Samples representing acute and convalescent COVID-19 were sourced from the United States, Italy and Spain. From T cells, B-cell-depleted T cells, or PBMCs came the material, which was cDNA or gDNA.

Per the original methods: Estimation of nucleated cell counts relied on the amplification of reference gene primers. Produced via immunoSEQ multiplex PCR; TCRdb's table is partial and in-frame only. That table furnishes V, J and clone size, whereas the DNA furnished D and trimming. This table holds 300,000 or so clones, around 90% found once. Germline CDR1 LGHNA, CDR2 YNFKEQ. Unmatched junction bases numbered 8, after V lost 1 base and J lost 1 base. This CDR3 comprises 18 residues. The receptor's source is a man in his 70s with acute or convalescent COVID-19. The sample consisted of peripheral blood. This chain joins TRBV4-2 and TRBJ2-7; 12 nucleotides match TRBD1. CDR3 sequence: CASSQVRGDRGLSYEQYF. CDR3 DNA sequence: TGTGCCAGCAGCCAAGTTAGGGGGGACAGGGGGCTTTCCTACGAGCAGTACTTC.